Each of the 26 T cell receptor beta chains below was sequenced from the same sample in a study of OX40 agonist ivuxolimab in advanced cancers. Some clones are missing from TCRdb's copy, which holds only in-frame ones; the method was immunoSEQ multiplex PCR. The table shows tens of thousands of clones, with more than 75% occurring only once. The specimen was CD4+ or CD8+ T cells sorted from blood, collected in a trial of the OX40 agonist ivuxolimab. The receptors come from an adult with an advanced solid tumor such as melanoma, head and neck, liver or kidney cancer.

The rearrangement joins TRBV4-3 to TRBJ2-1, with TRBD2 identical over 7 bases. CDR1 is LGHNA and CDR2 is YSLEER in the germline V gene. V lost 2 bases to trimming and J lost 7 bases; unmatched junction nucleotides: 8. The CDR3 totals 15 residues. This chain's CDR3 is CASSQRPGTINEQFF. The CDR3 region has the DNA TGCGCCAGCAGCCAAAGGCCCGGGACTATAAATGAGCAGTTCTTC.

The chain combines TRBV11-1 with TRBJ1-4, with D perhaps TRBD1 (5 bases). The CDR3 runs to 14 residues. Trimming took off 3 bases at V and 0 bases at J, with 5 bases between the two ends. The germline gives CDR1 SGHAT, CDR2 FQDESV (reference sequence). The CDR3 nucleotides are TGTGCCAGCAGCTTGACAGCAACTAATGAAAAACTGTTTTTT. Its translation: CASSLTATNEKLFF.

The genes are TRBV19 and TRBJ1-2; D not resolved. Trimming took off 9 bases at V and 4 bases at J, with 21 bases between the two ends. The CDR3 runs 15 residues. Germline V gene sequence: CDR1 LNHDA, CDR2 SQIVND (reference sequence). The CDR3 here is CASLERDSGSYGYTF. The CDR3 nucleotides read TGTGCCAGCCTCGAAAGGGATTCGGGGAGCTATGGCTACACCTTC.

The chain combines TRBV11-2 with TRBJ1-6, with D maybe TRBD1 (6 bases). This CDR3 has 17 residues. V was trimmed by 1 base and J by 0 bases, leaving 10 bases between them. Germline CDR1 reads SGHAT; CDR2 reads FQNNGV. In DNA, the CDR3 is TGTGCCAGCAGCTTAGGGGGGCGGAGCTCCTATAATTCACCCCTCCACTTT. Protein product: CASSLGGRSSYNSPLHF. Filled out from reference TRBV11-2 and TRBJ1-6, the complete variable domain reads EAGVAQSPRYKIIEKRQSVAFWCNPISGHATLYWYQQILGQGPKLLIQFQNNGVVDDSQLPKDRFSAERLKGVDSTLKIQPAKLEDSAVYLCASSLGGRSSYNSPLHFGNGTRLTVT.

In DNA form, the CDR3 reads TGCGCCAGCAGCAAACTGGGAGTAGGCGATGGCTACACCTTC. It yields the protein CASSKLGVGDGYTF. The rearrangement uses TRBV5-1 and TRBJ1-2; D call uncertain. The CDR3 contains 14 residues. The V gene's germline CDR1 is SGHRS and CDR2 YFSETQ. Between the trimmed V and J ends, which lost 4 bases and 6 bases, there was a span of 16 bases. The complete variable domain, with remaining parts taken from reference TRBV5-1 and TRBJ1-2, reads KAGVTQTPRYLIKTRGQQVTLSCSPISGHRSVSWYQQTPGQGLQFLFEYFSETQRNKGNFPGRFSGRQFSNSRSEMNVSTLELGDSALYLCASSKLGVGDGYTFGSGTRLTVV.

This rearrangement joins TRBV18 to TRBJ1-2; 8 bases agree with TRBD1. The CDR3 covers 14 residues. CDR1 and CDR2 from the germline V gene are KGHSH and LQKENI. Unmatched junction bases numbered 2, after V lost 3 bases and J lost 2 bases. CDR3 DNA: TGTGCCAGCTCACCGGGACAGGAGAACTATGGCTACACCTTC. This translates into CASSPGQENYGYTF.

This chain uses TRBV29-1 with TRBJ2-2, with 11 bases lining up with TRBD2. Trimming at V came to 7 bases and at J to 6 bases, leaving 7 bases not matched to a gene. The germline V gene has CDR1 SQVTM and CDR2 ANQGSEA. The CDR3 has 14 amino acids. CDR3 nucleotides: TGCAGCGGTCGACTAGCGGGGTCGTCCGGGGAGCTGTTTTTT. This encodes CSGRLAGSSGELFF.

This clone was detected only once. The rearrangement links TRBV9 to TRBJ2-5; 13 nucleotides line up with TRBD2. Losses at the gene ends were 4 bases for V and 4 bases for J; bases not matched to a gene: 4. The V gene's germline CDR1 is SGDLS and CDR2 YYNGEE. This CDR3 contains 15 residues. The CDR3, as DNA: TGTGCCAGCAGCACCCGACTAGCGGGAGGAGAGACCCAGTACTTC. As protein: CASSTRLAGGETQYF.

The chain has TRBV6-6 and TRBJ1-1; D gene uncertain. Germline CDR1 is MNHNY and CDR2 is SVGAGI (reference sequence). V gave up 3 bases and J gave up 2 bases, with 10 bases separating them. The CDR3 covers 14 residues. DNA of the CDR3: TGTGCCAGCAGTTATGATGAAGCTAACACTGAAGCTTTCTTT. Amino acids: CASSYDEANTEAFF.

Written as DNA, the CDR3 is TGTGCCGCCAGTAGTAGGGCCAGGGGGGTGGGCACTGAAGCTTTCTTT. Translation gives CAASSRARGVGTEAFF. V usage is TRBV19 and J usage is TRBJ1-1; 7 nucleotides align to TRBD1. Germline CDR1 LNHDA, CDR2 SQIVND (reference sequence). V shed 11 bases, J shed 4 bases, and the junction held 19 bases outside the gene matches. CDR3 length equals 16 residues.

V gene TRBV28 combines with J gene TRBJ2-7; D possibly matches TRBD1 or TRBD2 (5 bases each). CDR3 length: 12 residues. Deletions cut 9 bases from V and 5 bases from J, with 14 bases between. Germline V gene sequence: CDR1 MDHEN, CDR2 SYDVKM. The CDR3 loop reads CASRDGVHEQYF. The CDR3 DNA follows: TGTGCCAGTAGGGACGGGGTCCACGAGCAGTACTTC. The complete variable domain, with remaining parts taken from reference TRBV28 and TRBJ2-7, reads DVKVTQSSRYLVKRTGEKVFLECVQDMDHENMFWYRQDPGLGLRLIYFSYDVKMKEKGDIPEGYSVSREKKERFSLILESASTNQTSMYLCASRDGVHEQYFGPGTRLTVT.

The chain carries TRBV11-2 and TRBJ1-1; D gene ambiguous. The CDR3 contains 15 residues. Deletions cut 5 bases from V and 8 bases from J, with 21 bases between. The germline gives CDR1 SGHAT, CDR2 FQNNGV. CDR3 sequence reads: CASSPLSGPRREAFF. In nucleotides, the CDR3 is TGTGCCAGCAGCCCCCTCTCGGGCCCAAGGAGGGAAGCTTTCTTT.

This clone is a singleton in its sample. The CDR3 nucleotides are TGTGCCAGCAGTGAAGCAAGACTAGCGGGAGGCGGCACCGGGGAGCTGTTTTTT. Translation gives CASSEARLAGGGTGELFF. V usage is TRBV2 and J usage is TRBJ2-2, with 13 nucleotides matching TRBD2. V shed 0 bases, J shed 4 bases, and the junction held 5 bases outside the gene matches. The CDR3 runs to 18 residues. Germline loops: CDR1 SNHLY, CDR2 FYNNEI.

The rearrangement uses TRBV2 and TRBJ1-5; D unclear. V was pared by 6 bases and J by 3 bases, with 9 bases between. The CDR3 is 13 amino acids. Germline CDR1 SNHLY, CDR2 FYNNEI. The chain's CDR3 is CASRPGNNQPQHF. CDR3 sequence (DNA): TGTGCCAGCAGGCCGGGTAACAATCAGCCCCAGCATTTT.

This clone was counted between two and nine times. The rearrangement joins TRBV10-3 to TRBJ2-1; TRBD2 aligns across 11 bases. Germline trimming cut 8 bases from V and 7 bases from J; bases unmatched to any gene: 4. The CDR3 is 13 residues long. Germline-derived CDR1 and CDR2 are ENHRY and SYGVKD. Written as DNA, the CDR3 is TGTGCCATCTCTAGCGGGGGGTTTAATGAGCAGTTCTTC. Protein: CAISSGGFNEQFF.

This chain joins TRBV18 and TRBJ2-5; no clear D gene. Trimming took 2 bases from V and 2 from J, leaving 12 bases between them. The CDR3 covers 15 residues. CDR1 is KGHSH, CDR2 LQKENI, per germline. The CDR3 here is CASSPSLASQETQYF. CDR3 bases: TGTGCCAGCTCACCAAGTCTGGCCAGTCAAGAGACCCAGTACTTC. Combining the CDR3 with reference TRBV18 and TRBJ2-5 gives the whole variable domain NAGVMQNPRHLVRRRGQEARLRCSPMKGHSHVYWYRQLPEEGLKFMVYLQKENIIDESGMPKERFSAEFPKEGPSILRIQQVVRGDSAAYFCASSPSLASQETQYFGPGTRLLVL.

V and J are TRBV9 and TRBJ1-5; D may be TRBD1 (5 bases). The CDR3 consists of 15 residues. V was shortened by 4 bases and J by 4 bases, with 15 bases between the two germline ends. Germline V gene sequence: CDR1 SGDLS, CDR2 YYNGEE. DNA for the CDR3: TGTGCCAGCAGCCCACAAGACAGACTTAATCAGCCCCAGCATTTT. Translation gives CASSPQDRLNQPQHF.

The chain combines TRBV4-1 with TRBJ1-2; D is perhaps TRBD1 (6 bases). From germline, CDR1 is MGHRA and CDR2 YSYEKL. This CDR3 comprises 13 residues. Trimming took 4 bases from V and 1 from J, leaving 7 bases between them. In DNA form, the CDR3 reads TGCGCCAGCAGCCCACAGGGTAACTATGGCTACACCTTC. It yields the protein CASSPQGNYGYTF.

This chain uses TRBV6-6 with TRBJ2-7; D is uncertain. Between the trimmed V and J ends, which lost 10 bases and 1 base, there was a span of 8 bases. The germline CDR1 and CDR2 sequences are MNHNY and SVGAGI (reference sequence). This CDR3 is 11 amino acids long. The CDR3 loop reads CATSKSYEQYF. The DNA of the CDR3 is TGTGCCACAAGCAAGTCCTACGAGCAGTACTTC.

This chain links TRBV6-6 with TRBJ2-5, with a tentative D call TRBD2 (6 bases). Trimming removed 6 bases at V and 5 bases at J, with 16 bases between. Germline V gene sequence: CDR1 MNHNY, CDR2 SVGAGI (reference sequence). The CDR3 runs to 14 residues. CDR3 sequence reads: CASRPSRETETQYF. The CDR3 coding sequence is TGTGCCAGCAGGCCGAGCCGGGAGACGGAGACCCAGTACTTC.

The CDR3 coding sequence is TGTGCCAGCAGCTTCAGGGGGAGGATCGACAATGAGCAGTTCTTC. It specifies CASSFRGRIDNEQFF. The chain couples TRBV7-3 to TRBJ2-1; tentative D call: TRBD1 (7 bases). The germline V gene encodes CDR1 SGHTA and CDR2 FQGTGA. V gave up 3 bases and J gave up 5 bases, with 14 bases separating them. The CDR3 totals 15 residues.

The rearrangement uses TRBV5-1 and TRBJ2-3; 8 bases agree with TRBD2. The CDR3 extends over 16 amino acids. The V gene's germline CDR1 is SGHRS and CDR2 YFSETQ. Unmatched junction bases numbered 8, after V lost 3 bases and J lost 2 bases. The DNA for the CDR3 is TGCGCCAGCAGCTCAAAGACTAGCGAAGCCACAGATACGCAGTATTTT. Encoded protein: CASSSKTSEATDTQYF.

V gene TRBV5-5 combines with J gene TRBJ1-2, with 10 nucleotides matching TRBD1. CDR1 and CDR2 from the germline V gene are SGHKS and YYEKEE (reference sequence). Trimming took 0 bases from V and 8 from J; bases not matched to a gene: 4. CDR3 size: 14 residues. CDR3 in DNA: TGTGCCAGCAGCTTGGGGACAGGGGGGTCCGGCTACACCTTC. Residues: CASSLGTGGSGYTF.

The chain uses TRBV9 and TRBJ2-1; D could derive from TRBD1 or TRBD2 (5 bases each). Trimming pared 4 bases from V and 1 base from J, leaving 12 bases between. CDR1 is SGDLS, CDR2 YYNGEE, per germline. The CDR3 loop spans 15 amino acids. CDR3 sequence reads: CASSPVGDSYNEQFF. As DNA, the CDR3 is TGTGCCAGCAGCCCAGTGGGGGATTCCTACAATGAGCAGTTCTTC.

This chain uses TRBV7-9 with TRBJ1-2; 8 positions match TRBD1. J was trimmed by 2 bases and V by 5 bases; bases with no gene match: 7. Per the germline V gene, CDR1 is SEHNR and CDR2 is FQNEAQ (reference sequence). The CDR3 consists of 15 residues. CDR3 in DNA: TGTGCCAGCAGCCCGGGGACAGGAGGGAACTATGGCTACACCTTC. Protein: CASSPGTGGNYGYTF.

The gene calls are TRBV7-9 and TRBJ2-1; TRBD2 agrees at 8 bases. J lost 2 bases, V lost 2 bases, and 2 bases had no gene match. The germline gives CDR1 SEHNR, CDR2 FQNEAQ (reference sequence). The CDR3 sequence is 15 residues long. CDR3 DNA: TGTGCCAGCAGCTTAAGCGGGAGTACCTACAATGAGCAGTTCTTC. It yields the protein CASSLSGSTYNEQFF.